This T cell receptor beta chain derives from a study of CD8+ T cells in alopecia areata. Sequencing used cDNA as its template, made by extracting RNA and reverse transcribing it. TCRdb's copy holds only in-frame clones and misses some; the assay was immunoSEQ multiplex PCR. The table includes 150,000 or so clones, 80% to 90% detected once. Overall study results and limits: The study also sequences resident alphabeta T cells of normal skin in scalp samples.

Details on this clone: The antigen remains undetermined.

With V trimmed by 3 bases and J by 7 bases, 6 bases remained unmatched. The germline gives CDR1 MGHRA, CDR2 YSYEKL. The CDR3 covers 16 residues. This sequence was found in a human donor with alopecia areata. The chain is built from TRBV4-1 and TRBJ2-1, with 13 bases aligning to TRBD2. The starting material was CD8+ T cells sorted from blood, obtained at week 0. This CDR3 is CASSHLRTSGSNEQFF. The CDR3, as DNA: TGCGCCAGCAGCCATCTACGGACTAGCGGGAGTAATGAGCAGTTCTTC.